Below, 12 T cell receptor beta chains from the same sample are listed, as sequenced in a study of T cell clonality in common variable immunodeficiency. These receptors have no identified antigens. Study-level results: In common variable immunodeficiency, TCR beta chains reportedly carried fewer deletions and N-nucleotide insertions.

Only in-frame clones appear in the TCRdb table, and some are missing; sequencing was by immunoSEQ multiplex PCR. The sample shows 32,000 or so clones, none of them appearing just once. The sample comprised peripheral blood mononuclear cells. These receptors originate from a human donor with common variable immunodeficiency.

There are a few counts of this clone. The read ends 3 residues shy of where the CDR3 ends; the end is completed using the germline J gene. The chain employs TRBV2 and TRBJ2-3; D is possibly TRBD2 (6 bases). Germline V gene data show CDR1 as SNHLY and CDR2 as FYNNEI. Trimming took off 3 bases at V and 0 bases at J, with 10 bases between the two ends. CDR3 length equals 15 residues. CDR3 residues: CASSDGGTSTDTQYF. CDR3 DNA (partial): TGTGCCAGCAGTGATGGGGGGACGAGCACAGATACG.

This clone was counted only a few times. The CDR3 is cut off 3 residues early in the read; its end comes from the germline J gene. The chain carries TRBV19 and TRBJ2-2; 8 bases fit TRBD1. There are 16 residues in the CDR3. Trimming took 3 bases from V and 3 from J; bases not matched to a gene: 6. Germline V gene lookup returns CDR1 LNHDA and CDR2 SQIVND (reference sequence). CDR3 in amino acids: CASSIGQGMDTGELFF. The sequenced part of the CDR3 DNA is TGTGCCAGTAGTATCGGACAGGGCATGGACACCGGGGAG. The complete variable domain, with remaining parts taken from reference TRBV19 and TRBJ2-2, reads DGGITQSPKYLFRKEGQNVTLSCEQNLNHDAMYWYRQDPGQGLRLIYYSQIVNDFQKGDIAEGYSVSREKKESFPLTVTSAQKNPTAFYLCASSIGQGMDTGELFFGEGSRLTVL.

This clone occurred many times. The read ends 3 residues shy of where the CDR3 ends; the end is completed using the germline J gene. This chain connects TRBV9 to TRBJ1-1; 7 bases align to TRBD1. V was clipped by 4 bases and J by 4 bases; unmatched bases: 10. The CDR3 consists of 15 residues. The V gene's germline CDR1 is SGDLS and CDR2 YYNGEE. The CDR3 sequence: CASSPRQGGGTEAFF. CDR3 DNA, as far as it was read: TGTGCCAGCAGCCCCAGACAGGGTGGGGGCACTGAA.

This clone was seen repeatedly, ten times or more. The read ends 3 residues before the CDR3 terminus; that terminus is restored from the germline J gene. The chain recombines TRBV20-1 with TRBJ1-2, with 10 positions matching TRBD1. The CDR3 consists of 15 residues. After removal of 0 bases from V and 5 bases from J, the junction contained 6 bases not matched to a gene. Per germline, CDR1 DFQATT and CDR2 SNEGSKA (reference sequence). Here the CDR3 reads CSARDGGTGEYGYTF. The DNA read from the CDR3 is TGCAGTGCTAGAGATGGCGGGACAGGGGAGTATGGC.

This clone has a count of ten or more. The sequenced fragment ends 3 residues before the CDR3 boundary, so the rest is inferred from the germline J gene. J is TRBJ2-1 and V is TRBV6-1, with 9 positions matching TRBD2. The CDR3 is 14 amino acids. Unmatched junction bases numbered 3, after V lost 4 bases and J lost 5 bases. Germline assignment: CDR1 MNHNS and CDR2 SASEGT. The CDR3 reads CASSVLAGNNEQFF. The CDR3 DNA, read in part, is TGTGCCAGCAGTGTCCTAGCGGGGAACAATGAG.

This clone was seen repeatedly, ten times or more. The CDR3 goes on 3 residues after the read ends, and that part is filled in from the germline J gene. The chain couples TRBV5-1 to TRBJ2-5; weak D call: TRBD2 (5 bases). The CDR3 spans 13 residues. Germline CDR1 is SGHRS and CDR2 is YFSETQ. V was cut by 2 bases and J by 2 bases, with 7 bases left in between. The CDR3 region is CASSLRGQETQYF. The CDR3 DNA, read in part, is TGCGCCAGCAGCTTACGGGGTCAAGAGACC. The whole variable domain, remainder taken from reference TRBV5-1 and TRBJ2-5, is KAGVTQTPRYLIKTRGQQVTLSCSPISGHRSVSWYQQTPGQGLQFLFEYFSETQRNKGNFPGRFSGRQFSNSRSEMNVSTLELGDSALYLCASSLRGQETQYFGPGTRLLVL.

A note on this clone: The read ends 3 residues shy of where the CDR3 ends; the end is completed using the germline J gene. The chain recombines TRBV30 with TRBJ2-5; 8 nucleotides agree with TRBD1. J gave up 2 bases and V 7 bases, and 12 bases lay outside the gene matches. This CDR3 is built from 15 residues. CDR1 and CDR2 from the germline V gene are GTSNPN and SVGIG (reference sequence). The part of the CDR3 DNA that was read is TGTGCCTTTAGACAGGGGTATCGAGGGCAAGAGACC. Translation: CAFRQGYRGQET. The CDR3 reads in full as CAFRQGYRGQETQYF.

Concerning this clone: The read halts 3 residues ahead of the CDR3 end, with the missing end drawn from the germline J gene. V is TRBV13 and J is TRBJ2-2; 9 nucleotides align to TRBD2. This CDR3 is 14 amino acids long. V gave up 7 bases and J gave up 4 bases; unmatched junction bases: 4. Germline V lookup: CDR1 PRHDT, CDR2 FYEKMQ (reference sequence). The CDR3 loop is CASKWRGGTGELFF. The CDR3 bases that were read are TGTGCCAGCAAATGGCGGGGGGGCACCGGGGAG.

This clone has ten or more counts. The read ends 3 residues before the CDR3 terminus; that terminus is restored from the germline J gene. The chain is built from TRBV6-1 and TRBJ2-5; D may correspond to TRBD1 or TRBD2 (6 bases each). The germline gives CDR1 MNHNS, CDR2 SASEGT. This CDR3 comprises 14 residues. V was clipped by 0 bases and J by 7 bases, with 12 bases between them. The CDR3 loop reads CASSEAEGGGTQYF. The DNA read from the CDR3 is TGTGCCAGCAGTGAAGCGGAAGGAGGGGGGACC.

As regards this clone: The read stops 3 residues short of the end of the CDR3; the missing end is completed from the germline J gene. The chain has TRBV7-2 and TRBJ2-1; 7 bases match TRBD2. J lost 2 bases, V lost 0 bases, and 1 base had no gene match. This CDR3 region has 15 residues. Germline V gene sequence: CDR1 SGHTA, CDR2 FQGNSA. The covered CDR3 bases are TGTGCCAGCAGCTTAGCGGGGGGGACCTACAATGAG. Translated, it gives CASSLAGGTYNE. In full, the CDR3 reads CASSLAGGTYNEQFF.

This clone has a count of ten or more. The sequenced fragment ends 3 residues before the CDR3 boundary, so the rest is inferred from the germline J gene. This chain connects TRBV7-9 to TRBJ1-6, with TRBD1 as a possible D gene (6 bases). V was trimmed by 5 bases and J by 10 bases, leaving 15 bases between them. The CDR3 runs to 14 residues. CDR1 SEHNR and CDR2 FQNEAQ come from the germline V gene (reference sequence). CDR3 bases read: TGTGCCAGCAGCCATGACAGGCGAGAATCACCC. This gives the protein CASSHDRRESP. The whole CDR3 protein is CASSHDRRESPLHF.

Comment on this clone: The read ends 3 residues early relative to the CDR3; the germline J gene fills the gap. The rearrangement joins TRBV7-9 to TRBJ2-5; a possible D gene is TRBD1 (5 bases). The CDR3 runs 13 residues. V gave up 5 bases and J gave up 0 bases, with 7 bases separating them. Germline V lookup: CDR1 SEHNR, CDR2 FQNEAQ (reference sequence). The CDR3 spells CASSNRYQETQYF. The part of the CDR3 DNA that was read is TGTGCCAGCAGCAACAGGTACCAAGAGACC.